A selection of T cell receptor beta chains follows, all from one sample in a study of T cells in Graves' hyperthyroidism and ophthalmopathy. TCRdb analysed the multiplex PCR reads with MiXCR anew, one entry per CDR3 protein. The data show about 840,000 distinct CDR3 sequences, more than 30% seen once. The material sequenced was blood. The receptors come from a man aged 18 to 35 with Graves' hyperthyroidism. CDR3s include the opening cysteine and the closing phenylalanine or tryptophan. A D gene is named only where the DNA matches it firmly. Clone sizes are given selectively: once, few, many, or a class where the clone is expanded.

TRBJ1-2	NA	TRBV20-1	NA	TGCAGTGCTAGACAAACGGGGGACTCGGATGGCTACACCTTC	CSARQTGDSDGYTF
TRBJ2-7	NA	TRBV20-1	few	TGCAGTGCCAGCTCGGACAGCCCCTACGAGCAGTACTTC	CSASSDSPYEQYF
TRBJ1-1	NA	TRBV12-3/TRBV12-4	NA	TGTGCCAGCAGCCAGGCAGTTGAAGCTTTCTTT	CASSQAVEAFF
TRBJ2-5	NA	TRBV9	NA	TGTGCCAGCAGCGTAGCTAAGGGGCGAGAGACCCAGTACTTC	CASSVAKGRETQYF
TRBJ1-2	TRBD1	TRBV13	many	TGTGCCACAGGACAGGGGGACTATGGCTACACCTTC	CATGQGDYGYTF
TRBJ2-7	NA	TRBV29-1	many	TGCAGCGCCGGGACACAGTACGAGCAGTACTTC	CSAGTQYEQYF
TRBJ2-6	TRBD1	TRBV10-3	many	TGTGCCATCGCGGGGCCGACAGGGGGAACAGGGGCCAACGTCCTGACTTTC	CAIAGPTGGTGANVLTF
TRBJ1-5	TRBD1	TRBV6-5	NA	TGTGCCAGCAGTTCCCGGACAGGGGCTCTGGAGCCCCAGCATTTT	CASSSRTGALEPQHF
TRBJ2-7	NA	TRBV6-5	NA	TGTGCCAGCAGTGGGCCCGAGTCGAGAGGCGACGAGCAGTACTTC	CASSGPESRGDEQYF
TRBJ2-5	NA	TRBV5-1	few	TGCGCCAGCAGCCCTTTGGGGACGGAAGAGACCCAGTACTTC	CASSPLGTEETQYF
TRBJ2-7	NA	TRBV2	NA	TGTGCCACCTCGAGGGGATGGGGGAATGAGCAGTACTTC	CATSRGWGNEQYF
TRBJ2-2	TRBD1	TRBV9	NA	TGTGCCAGCAGCATCTCGGGACAGGGCGACACCGGGGAGCTGTTTTTT	CASSISGQGDTGELFF
TRBJ2-2	TRBD1	TRBV24-1	NA	TGTGCCACCAGTGATTCCGGGACAGGGGTTACCGGGGAGCTGTTTTTT	CATSDSGTGVTGELFF
TRBJ1-5	TRBD1	TRBV2	NA	TGTGCCAGCAGTGCCGGGAGGGGGACAGGGATTTTTAAGCCCCAGCATTTT	CASSAGRGTGIFKPQHF
TRBJ1-5	NA	TRBV20-1	many	TGCAGTGCTGCTCGGGGGAAGAGGCAGCCCCAGCATTTT	CSAARGKRQPQHF
TRBJ1-1	TRBD1	TRBV7-9	few	TGTGCCAGCAGCCAAAGCGCGACAGGGCTTGAGACTTTCTTT	CASSQSATGLETFF
TRBJ2-1	TRBD2	TRBV15	NA	TGTGCCACCAGCAGAGATAAACTAGCGGATAGCAATGAGCAGTTCTTC	CATSRDKLADSNEQFF
TRBJ2-7	TRBD1	TRBV29-1	many	TGCAGCGTCCAGACAGGGCGTCACCCCTACGAGCAGTACTTC	CSVQTGRHPYEQYF
TRBJ2-7	TRBD2	TRBV7-9	many	TGTGCCAGCAGCCTAGCGGGGCGAGGTGGCGAGCAGTACTTC	CASSLAGRGGEQYF
TRBJ1-1	TRBD1	TRBV5-1	NA	TGCGCCAGCAGCTTAGACGACAGGGGCTATAACACTGAAGCTTTCTTT	CASSLDDRGYNTEAFF
TRBJ1-6	NA	TRBV2	many	TGTGCCAGCAGTGGGGGAGAATACAGCAACTATAATTCACCCCTCCACTTT	CASSGGEYSNYNSPLHF
TRBJ1-4	NA	TRBV19	NA	TGTGCCAGTACCCTCCTTCATGGACGGCGAAATGAAAAACTGTTTTTT	CASTLLHGRRNEKLFF
TRBJ2-7	NA	TRBV29-1	NA	TGCAGCGTCCCAGCGGGACAGAGCTCCTACGAGCAGTACTTC	CSVPAGQSSYEQYF
TRBJ1-2	NA	TRBV20-1	NA	TGCAGTGCTAGGGGAAACTCTGGAAACACCTTC	CSARGNSGNTF
TRBJ1-3	TRBD1	TRBV20-1	many	TGCAGTGCTAGGAGTTGGACAGGGGTTGGAAACACCATATATTTT	CSARSWTGVGNTIYF